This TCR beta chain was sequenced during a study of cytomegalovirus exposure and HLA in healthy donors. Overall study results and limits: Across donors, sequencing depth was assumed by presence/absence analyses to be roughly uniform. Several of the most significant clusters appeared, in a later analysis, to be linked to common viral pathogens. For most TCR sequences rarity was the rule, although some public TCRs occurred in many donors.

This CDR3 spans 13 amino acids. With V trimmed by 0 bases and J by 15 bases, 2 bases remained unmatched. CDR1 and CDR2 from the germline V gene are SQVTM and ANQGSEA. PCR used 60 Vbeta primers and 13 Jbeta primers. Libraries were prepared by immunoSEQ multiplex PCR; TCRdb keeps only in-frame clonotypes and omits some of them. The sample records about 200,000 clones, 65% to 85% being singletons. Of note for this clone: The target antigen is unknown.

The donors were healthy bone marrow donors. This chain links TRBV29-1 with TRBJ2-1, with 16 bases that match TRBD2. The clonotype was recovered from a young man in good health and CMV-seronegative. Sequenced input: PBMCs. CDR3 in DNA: TGCAGCGTTGAAGAAGGGACTAGCGGGAGGGGGTTCTTC. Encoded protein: CSVEEGTSGRGFF.